Described below is a single T cell receptor beta chain sequence and its context. Its antigen is currently unknown. This may come from a read error, since a much larger clone is one base off. TRB rearrangements were amplified by multiplex PCR with BIOMED2 TRB-A/B primers. TCRdb recomputed calls from the multiplex PCR reads with MiXCR, one row per CDR3 protein. The table records thousands of distinct CDR3 sequences, approximately 22% of them present only once. The data belong to a study of T and B cells in COVID-19 patients. Study-wide context: Most recovered patients had mild to moderate COVID-19 treated as outpatients.

Each TRB amplification used about 220-500 ng of genomic DNA from blood. Findings of the study overall: Blood from mildly ill patients while symptomatic, and early samples from severe cases, were scarce. Highly clonal in active COVID-19, TRB repertoires exceeded healthy-donor diversity and richness at recovery.

Germline CDR1 and CDR2: MNHNS and SASEGT. V shed 4 bases, J shed 5 bases, and the junction held 9 bases outside the gene matches. The CDR3 is 15 residues long. The sequence derives from a human donor who had recovered from COVID-19. The sample consisted of blood. The rearrangement joins TRBV6-1 to TRBJ2-7; 9 bases match TRBD1. CDR3 in DNA: TGTGCCAGCAGTGCCCCGGGACAGGGTTGCCACGAGCAGTACTTC. Encoded protein: CASSAPGQGCHEQYF.